This T cell receptor beta chain comes out of a study of T cells in Graves' hyperthyroidism and ophthalmopathy. About this clonotype: Its antigen remains unknown.

Overall study results and limits: Blood samples included most of the expanded thyroid clonotypes exceeding 0.001. A median around 6.8 months before onset, the model predicted ophthalmopathy.

V shed 4 bases and J shed 10 bases, with 11 bases lying between them. Germline-derived CDR1 and CDR2 are LNHDA and SQIVND (reference sequence). The CDR3 spans 12 residues. Amplified TCR beta CDR3 regions came from RNA transcripts. HTBI primers were employed in a first-round RT-PCR of the TCR CDR3. TCRdb re-called the multiplex PCR reads through MiXCR, storing one row per CDR3 protein. The top ten hold 15% to 19% of the sample, which has roughly 700,000 distinct CDR3 sequences, around 15% seen once. Diagnosis of hyperthyroidism was new in patients aged 18 to 65, and its duration was under 2 months. Uncontrolled infection, other autoimmune disease, pregnancy or lactation led to exclusion.

The sequenced sample was blood. The J gene is TRBJ2-1, the V gene TRBV19, with D perhaps matching TRBD1 (6 bases). The clonotype was recovered from a man in his forties or fifties with Graves' hyperthyroidism. The CDR3 loop is CASSRAGTEQFF. The CDR3 DNA reads TGTGCCAGTAGTAGAGCCGGGACAGAGCAGTTCTTC.